This T cell receptor (beta chain) was sequenced for a study of cytomegalovirus exposure and HLA in healthy donors. Study context: A prior study identified 90 million to 120 million unique TCR beta sequences from about 179 million T cells. Most donors, 81% of a few hundred genotyped, fell in the Caucasian-associated ancestry cluster.

CDR3 size: 13 residues. Germline loops: CDR1 SNHLY, CDR2 FYNNEI. The trim removed 7 bases at V and 7 bases at J, leaving 5 bases unmatched. The PCR ran on 60 Vbeta and 13 Jbeta primers. Using immunoSEQ multiplex PCR, the repertoire was profiled, and TCRdb retains in-frame clones only, with some absent. The data show roughly 160,000 clones, almost 80% seen once. This chain joins TRBV2 and TRBJ2-1; 9 nucleotides line up with TRBD2. Material: PBMCs. The clonotype comes from a man aged 45 to 65 in good health and CMV-seropositive. The CDR3 region is CASKAGGHNEQFF. The CDR3 nucleotides are TGTGCCAGCAAGGCGGGGGGGCATAATGAGCAGTTCTTC.